Listed below are T cell receptor beta chains from one sample, sequenced in a study of blood T cell repertoires in COVID-19. Libraries were prepared by immunoSEQ multiplex PCR; TCRdb keeps only in-frame clonotypes and omits some of them. The table records roughly 100,000 clones, around 88% of them present only once. The sample taken for sequencing was peripheral blood. The receptors come from a woman in her 70s with acute or convalescent COVID-19. The CDR3 runs from the conserved cysteine through the conserved F or W. Each record gives: J gene, CDR3 length, clone size, D gene, V gene, CDR3 protein, CDR3 DNA. A D gene is named only where the DNA matches it firmly. Rows give clone size only sometimes, using once, few, many, or a class for an expanded clone.

TRBJ1-1 14 - - TRBV5-1 CASSFGGQNTEAFF TGCGCCAGCAGCTTCGGGGGTCAGAACACTGAAGCTTTCTTT
TRBJ2-1 17 - TRBD2 TRBV4-1 CASSEGTSGGTYNEQFF TGCGCCAGCAGCGAAGGGACTAGCGGGGGTACATACAATGAGCAGTTCTTC
TRBJ1-2 13 - - TRBV12-3/TRBV12-4 CASSLAPRHGYTF TGTGCCAGCAGTTTAGCTCCCAGGCATGGCTACACCTTC
TRBJ1-1 13 few - TRBV18 CASSRDWNTEAFF TGTGCCAGCTCACGGGACTGGAACACTGAAGCTTTCTTT
TRBJ1-1 13 - TRBD1 TRBV7-9 CASRTGGNTEAFF TGTGCCAGCAGAACAGGGGGAAACACTGAAGCTTTCTTT
TRBJ2-4 16 - - TRBV4-2 CASSQDRRQNSNIQYF TGTGCCAGCAGCCAAGATCGGAGACAGAACAGCAACATTCAGTACTTC
TRBJ2-5 14 - TRBD2 TRBV4-2 CASRKDSGDETQYF TGTGCCAGCAGAAAAGATAGCGGGGATGAGACCCAGTACTTC
TRBJ2-5 15 - TRBD1 TRBV28 CASRTRDRLSETQYF TGTGCCAGCAGAACTCGGGACAGGCTTTCAGAGACCCAGTACTTC
TRBJ1-2 15 - TRBD1 TRBV6-5 CASSYSWDSVGGYTF TGTGCCAGCAGTTACTCGTGGGACAGCGTGGGAGGCTACACCTTC
TRBJ1-5 15 once TRBD1 TRBV2 CASSLDRGRPQPQHF TGTGCCAGCAGCCTGGACAGGGGGCGGCCTCAGCCCCAGCATTTT
TRBJ2-3 15 - TRBD2 TRBV2 CASRERESNTDTQYF TGTGCCAGCCGGGAGCGGGAGTCAAACACAGATACGCAGTATTTT
TRBJ2-3 15 - - TRBV9 CASSVIADGTDTQYF TGTGCCAGCAGCGTAATTGCCGACGGGACAGATACGCAGTATTTT
TRBJ1-1 17 - TRBD1 TRBV7-9 CASSPNRGPYLNTEAFF TGTGCCAGCAGCCCTAACAGGGGGCCCTATTTGAACACTGAAGCTTTCTTT
TRBJ2-1 15 - TRBD2 TRBV6-4 CASSDGLADYNEQFF TGTGCCAGCAGTGACGGGCTAGCGGACTACAATGAGCAGTTCTTC
TRBJ2-5 16 - TRBD2 TRBV4-2 CASSQDGTSGGETQYF TGTGCCAGCAGCCAAGATGGGACTAGCGGGGGAGAGACCCAGTACTTC
TRBJ1-1 14 once - TRBV6-4 CASRDTNMNTEAFF TGTGCCAGCCGGGACACGAACATGAACACTGAAGCTTTCTTT
TRBJ2-1 12 - - TRBV5-5 CASSFWETEQFF TGTGCCAGCAGCTTTTGGGAGACTGAGCAGTTCTTC
TRBJ1-2 14 once - TRBV5-1 CASSLMSSSYGYTF TGCGCCAGCAGCTTGATGTCCTCTTCTTATGGCTACACCTTC
TRBJ2-5 16 - - TRBV5-1 CASTRTGRADQETQYF TGCGCCAGCACCCGGACGGGCAGGGCCGATCAAGAGACCCAGTACTTC
TRBJ2-7 16 - - TRBV24-1 CATSDPKRTMSYEQYF TGTGCCACCAGTGACCCCAAAAGAACTATGTCCTACGAGCAGTACTTC
TRBJ2-1 14 - TRBD2 TRBV2 CASSGVGGFNEQFF TGTGCCAGCAGTGGGGTCGGGGGGTTCAATGAGCAGTTCTTC
TRBJ2-2 17 few TRBD2 TRBV5-6 CASSLGTRRGNTGELFF TGTGCCAGCAGCTTGGGGACTAGGAGGGGAAACACCGGGGAGCTGTTTTTT